The 23 T cell receptor beta chains below come from one sample, sequenced in a study of human versus mouse CDR3 diversity and MHC coevolution. Profiling relied on immunoSEQ multiplex PCR, and the TCRdb table lists in-frame clones only, not all of them. The profile covers fewer than 100,000 clones, with about 94% appearing a single time and around 1.3% taken by the ten largest. Sequenced material: naive CD4+ T cells from blood. Subset noted: CD45RO-negative CD62L-positive naive CD4 T cells. The receptor source for this set is a person between 25 and 70 years old in good health.

V gene TRBV5-4 combines with J gene TRBJ1-2; D is unresolved. Germline lookup yields CDR1 SGHNT and CDR2 YYREEE (reference sequence). There are 13 residues in the CDR3. Trimming pared 4 bases from V and 4 bases from J, leaving 11 bases between. The CDR3 region is CASSERTAYGYTF. The CDR3 coding sequence is TGTGCCAGCAGCGAGCGGACGGCCTATGGCTACACCTTC.

This clone appeared once. The V and J genes are TRBV18 and TRBJ1-1; possibly TRBD1 for D (6 bases). The V gene lost 6 bases and the J gene lost 1 base, with 15 bases spanning the gap. The CDR3 is 15 amino acids. From germline, CDR1 is KGHSH and CDR2 LQKENI. The CDR3 nucleotides read TGTGCCAGCTCCCTCCAAGGGGGATCGAACACTGAAGCTTTCTTT. This encodes CASSLQGGSNTEAFF.

Concerning this clone: The sample holds other DNA sequences that translate to the same CDR3. The genes are TRBV18 and TRBJ1-1; unclear D gene. Trimming pared 3 bases from V and 0 bases from J, leaving 5 bases between. Germline V gene lookup returns CDR1 KGHSH and CDR2 LQKENI. The CDR3 has 13 amino acids. The CDR3 reads CASSPGVNTEAFF. CDR3 in DNA: TGTGCCAGCTCACCCGGAGTGAACACTGAAGCTTTCTTT.

The chain's CDR3 is CASSSGQGTPTDTQYF. CDR3 in DNA: TGTGCCAGCAGCTCAGGACAGGGGACCCCCACAGATACGCAGTATTTT. This sequence joins TRBV5-4 and TRBJ2-3, with 9 bases fitting TRBD1. Germline V gives CDR1 SGHNT, CDR2 YYREEE (reference sequence). CDR3 length: 16 residues. J was trimmed by 2 bases and V by 3 bases; bases with no gene match: 7. Full variable domain (remainder filled in from reference TRBV5-4 and TRBJ2-3): ETGVTQSPTHLIKTRGQQVTLRCSSQSGHNTVSWYQQALGQGPQFIFQYYREEENGRGNFPPRFSGLQFPNYSSELNVNALELDDSALYLCASSSGQGTPTDTQYFGPGTRLTVL.

The chain joins TRBV4-2 to TRBJ1-2; 8 bases are shared with TRBD1. J was trimmed by 1 base and V by 3 bases; bases with no gene match: 7. The CDR3 spans 16 residues. Germline loops: CDR1 LGHNA, CDR2 YNFKEQ. CDR3 protein: CASSHSGQAINYGYTF. CDR3 nucleotide sequence: TGTGCCAGCAGCCATTCGGGACAGGCAATTAACTATGGCTACACCTTC.

The chain links TRBV7-3 to TRBJ2-5; 7 nucleotides line up with TRBD1. The CDR3 is 15 residues long. With 3 bases clipped from V and 2 bases from J, the junction kept 6 bases outside the gene matches. CDR1 is SGHTA and CDR2 is FQGTGA in the germline V gene. The CDR3 here is CASSFGSTGQETQYF. In DNA form, the CDR3 reads TGTGCCAGCAGCTTCGGGTCGACAGGGCAAGAGACCCAGTACTTC.

CDR3: CASSSHLGLAGEETQYF. CDR3 coding DNA: TGTGCCAGCAGCTCCCACCTTGGGCTAGCGGGGGAGGAGACCCAGTACTTC. The chain couples TRBV9 to TRBJ2-5; TRBD2 matches at 10 bases. V gave up 4 bases and J gave up 5 bases; unmatched junction bases: 14. CDR1 is SGDLS and CDR2 is YYNGEE in the germline V gene. The CDR3 sequence is 17 residues long.

The J gene is TRBJ2-5, the V gene TRBV19, with 10 nucleotides matching TRBD2. The J call may be in error: the DNA end matches TRBJ2-7 better. The CDR3 is 15 amino acids. Germline-derived CDR1 and CDR2 are LNHDA and SQIVND (reference sequence). The CDR3 DNA reads TGTGCCAGTAGTATTCTAGCGGGAGATATCAACGAGCAGTACTTC. This translates into CASSILAGDINEQYF.

The chain joins TRBV5-1 to TRBJ2-2; weak D call: TRBD1 (6 bases). The CDR3 extends over 14 amino acids. The germline V and J ends were trimmed by 7 bases and 2 bases, with 12 bases remaining between them. CDR1 and CDR2 (germline): SGHRS, YFSETQ. The CDR3 nucleotides read TGCGCCAGCGAGCCAGGGGTAAACACCGGGGAGCTGTTTTTT. It encodes CASEPGVNTGELFF.

The genes are TRBV5-1 and TRBJ2-1; 13 positions agree with TRBD2. The V gene's germline CDR1 is SGHRS and CDR2 YFSETQ. With 4 bases clipped from V and 0 bases from J, the junction kept 7 bases outside the gene matches. The CDR3 has 18 amino acids. This CDR3 is CASSPTSGGLSSYNEQFF. CDR3 sequence (DNA): TGCGCCAGCAGCCCGACTAGCGGGGGGCTTAGCTCCTACAATGAGCAGTTCTTC.

The chain has TRBV4-1 and TRBJ1-1, with unresolved D. Germline-derived CDR1 and CDR2 are MGHRA and YSYEKL. Trimming took 3 bases from V and 1 from J, leaving 6 bases between them. This CDR3 spans 13 amino acids. In nucleotides, the CDR3 is TGCGCCAGCAGCCAGGGCCCGAACACTGAAGCTTTCTTT. Translating it yields CASSQGPNTEAFF.

The rearrangement links TRBV19 to TRBJ2-4; 11 bases agree with TRBD2. There are 15 residues in the CDR3. Per the germline V gene, CDR1 is LNHDA and CDR2 is SQIVND (reference sequence). Trimming removed 7 bases from V and 3 bases from J; junction bases left unmatched: 5. CDR3 coding DNA: TGTGCCAGTACCCCGACTAGCGGGAACAAAAACATTCAGTACTTC. Amino acid sequence: CASTPTSGNKNIQYF.

The chain joins TRBV2 to TRBJ2-7; 11 bases match TRBD1. This CDR3 has 12 amino acids. V shed 11 bases, J shed 5 bases, and the junction held 5 bases outside the gene matches. CDR1 SNHLY and CDR2 FYNNEI come from the germline V gene. The CDR3 bases are TGTGCCGGCCGGGACAGGGGGGACGAGCAGTACTTC. Amino acids: CAGRDRGDEQYF.

V usage is TRBV4-1 and J usage is TRBJ2-3, with D perhaps TRBD1 (6 bases). Germline loops: CDR1 MGHRA, CDR2 YSYEKL. This CDR3 is 14 amino acids long. V was shortened by 0 bases and J by 5 bases, with 9 bases between the two germline ends. The CDR3 DNA reads as TGCGCCAGCAGCCAAGATCAGGGGCGAGATACGCAGTATTTT. The encoded protein is CASSQDQGRDTQYF.

J is TRBJ1-3 and V is TRBV28; a weak D match, TRBD1 (5 bases). V was pared by 4 bases and J by 0 bases, with 10 bases between. This CDR3 has 15 residues. Germline V gene sequence: CDR1 MDHEN, CDR2 SYDVKM. The chain's CDR3 is CASSSPTVSGNTIYF. In nucleotides, the CDR3 is TGTGCCAGCAGTTCCCCGACAGTCTCTGGAAACACCATATATTTT.

The rearrangement links TRBV5-4 to TRBJ2-3, with D hard to call. Germline CDR1 reads SGHNT; CDR2 reads YYREEE (reference sequence). V lost 0 bases and J lost 2, with 4 bases in between. This CDR3 is 13 amino acids long. CDR3 sequence (DNA): TGTGCCAGCAGCTTGGTTTACACAGATACGCAGTATTTT. As protein: CASSLVYTDTQYF.

The chain joins TRBV6-5 to TRBJ1-6; possibly TRBD1 for D (5 bases). The CDR3 is 15 residues long. The germline V gene has CDR1 MNHEY and CDR2 SVGAGI. The V gene lost 4 bases and the J gene lost 6 bases, with 13 bases spanning the gap. CDR3 loop: CASSSRGSGNSPLHF. The CDR3 nucleotides read TGTGCCAGCAGTTCACGGGGGTCGGGTAATTCACCCCTCCACTTT.

The J gene is TRBJ2-7, the V gene TRBV5-5; D ambiguous. This CDR3 has 16 amino acids. Germline lookup yields CDR1 SGHKS and CDR2 YYEKEE (reference sequence). V lost 0 bases, J lost 0 bases, and 13 bases lay in between. CDR3 DNA sequence: TGTGCCAGCAGCTTGGTTGCGACTGAGACCTCCTACGAGCAGTACTTC. Its protein is CASSLVATETSYEQYF.

The chain recombines TRBV11-3 with TRBJ2-7, with D perhaps matching TRBD1 (6 bases). The CDR3 is 13 amino acids. The germline gives CDR1 SGHNT, CDR2 YENEEA. Trimming pared 2 bases from V and 6 bases from J, leaving 11 bases between. The CDR3: CASSLHRDREQYF. For the CDR3, the DNA is TGTGCCAGCAGCTTACACAGGGATCGCGAGCAGTACTTC.

The chain is built from TRBV19 and TRBJ1-1; D unclear. Looked up from germline, CDR1 is LNHDA and CDR2 is SQIVND (reference sequence). This CDR3 is 13 amino acids long. Trimming shortened V by 3 bases and J by 3 bases, and 8 bases separated the two germline ends. Here the CDR3 reads CASSIMADTEAFF. The CDR3 DNA follows: TGTGCCAGTAGTATTATGGCGGACACTGAAGCTTTCTTT.

The rearrangement joins TRBV30 to TRBJ1-2; the D is unclear. Germline V gene data show CDR1 as GTSNPN and CDR2 as SVGIG (reference sequence). V lost 0 bases, J lost 3 bases, and 5 bases lay in between. The CDR3 length is 12 residues. CDR3 protein: CAWSVLDYGYTF. The DNA for the CDR3 is TGTGCCTGGAGTGTTTTAGACTATGGCTACACCTTC.

The V gene is TRBV28, the J gene TRBJ2-1; a weak D match, TRBD1 (5 bases). The CDR3 totals 14 residues. The V end lost 7 bases, the J end lost 4 bases, and 14 bases lay between the germline ends. From germline, CDR1 is MDHEN and CDR2 SYDVKM. CDR3 residues: CASIEAGLYNEQFF. For the CDR3, the DNA is TGTGCCAGCATCGAGGCAGGGCTATACAATGAGCAGTTCTTC.

CDR3 DNA: TGTGCCAGCAGCGAGACTAGCGGGTGGATATTAGATACGCAGTATTTT. Protein product: CASSETSGWILDTQYF. This chain links TRBV9 with TRBJ2-3, with TRBD2 identical over 10 bases. With V trimmed by 3 bases and J by 5 bases, 9 bases remained unmatched. The CDR3 is 16 residues long. Germline CDR1 reads SGDLS; CDR2 reads YYNGEE.